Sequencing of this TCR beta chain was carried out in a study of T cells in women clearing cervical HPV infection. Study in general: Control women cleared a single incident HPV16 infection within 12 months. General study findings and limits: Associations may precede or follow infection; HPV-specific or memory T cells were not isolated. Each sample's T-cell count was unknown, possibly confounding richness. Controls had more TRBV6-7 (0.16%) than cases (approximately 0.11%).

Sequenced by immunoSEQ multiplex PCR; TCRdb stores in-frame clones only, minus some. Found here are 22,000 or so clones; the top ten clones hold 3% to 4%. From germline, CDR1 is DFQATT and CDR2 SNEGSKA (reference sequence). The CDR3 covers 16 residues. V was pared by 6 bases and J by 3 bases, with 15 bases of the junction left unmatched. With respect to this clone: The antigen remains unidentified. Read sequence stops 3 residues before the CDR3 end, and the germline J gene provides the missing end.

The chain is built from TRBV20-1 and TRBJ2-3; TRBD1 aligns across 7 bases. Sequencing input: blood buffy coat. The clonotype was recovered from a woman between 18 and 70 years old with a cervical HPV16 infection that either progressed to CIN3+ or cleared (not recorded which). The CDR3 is CSALDWTGAGTDTQYF. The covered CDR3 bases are TGCAGTGCGCTTGATTGGACAGGAGCAGGGACAGATACG.